Below, one T cell receptor beta chain is given with its context. This clone was seen more than once but under ten times. Its antigen specificity is not known. Per-nucleotide qualities are absent, and no much larger clonotype sits a single base away. The CDR3 goes from the cysteine to the phenylalanine over 15 residues. The sequence is cut down to CDR3 DNA, 45 bases in frame from base 1. The germline V gene specifies SGHRS as CDR1 and YFSETQ as CDR2. Trimming takes 0 bases off V and 6 bases off J; junction bases not matched to a gene: 4. The data were taken from a study of beta chain features in type 1 diabetes listed by TCRdb under 2018. Looking at the study overall: No differences in mean age, gender distribution, total cell number or subset yield were found between patients and healthy donors. Regulatory and stem cell-like memory subsets were obtained from only 8 patients and roughly eight healthy donors, while naive and central memory subsets were obtained from all 30 or so donors. A total of roughly 98,000,000 sorted cells were examined across all samples, and RNA yield correlated strongly with the number of cells per subset. The study compared the TCRB repertoires of sorted circulating CD4+ T cell subsets in recently diagnosed type 1 diabetes patients with those in matched healthy donors. On the study overall, not on this receptor specifically: At VDJ recombination sites, type 1 diabetes patients had fewer insertions and more deleted nucleotides, which implies abnormalities in thymic rearrangement. Naive, central memory and regulatory TCRB repertoires appeared to be more alike among patients than among healthy donors. Because cDNA rather than genomic DNA was sequenced, highly expressing activated cells could have been over-represented, although no difference in activation and CD3 levels was found between groups. A moderate but significant shortening of TCRB CDR3 length was observed in type 1 diabetes patients in all four CD4+ subsets. Because the HLA sub-analyses included only small numbers of individuals, any influence of HLA type on TCRB rearrangement was left unresolved. Shorter templates might have been favored by PCR, but patient and control samples were amplified and corrected together, so both groups would have been affected equally by any skew.

The entire amount of isolated RNA was reverse transcribed using the High Capacity cDNA Reverse Transcription Kit, so the sequenced TCRB transcripts were expressed ones. Naive, central memory and regulatory T cell samples underwent deep immunoSEQ sequencing, averaging about 3.57 million total reads per sample. Sorted cells were lysed in RLT buffer and RNA was extracted with DNase-treated RNeasy Micro or Mini kits, depending on cell number. Each cell subset was processed on its own to prevent cross-contamination, while patient and healthy donor samples were processed together. Using the immunoSEQ multiplex PCR, TCRB sequences were amplified from cDNA into 87-bp fragments spanning the CDR3 region. Sequencing of the amplicons was performed on the Illumina HiSeq platform. The published analysis was carried out like this. Synthetic template baselines were used to correct PCR bias computationally, reads within Hamming distance 2 were collapsed, and singletons that could not be merged were discarded. Reads were aligned against IMGT so that V, D and J genes, CDR3 length and insertions or deletions at six rearrangement sites could be assigned. Within each subset, clonotype counts were normalized to sorted cell number, and only after that were true diversity and Gini coefficients computed with the tcR R package. The overlap coefficient, calculated on TCRB nucleotide sequences, was used to measure repertoire sharing. TCRdb re-hosts the immuneACCESS table, in-frame sequences only. Its copies lack some clones; in the studies checked, an unresolved V gene accounts for under half of them, and the cause for the rest is not known. V, J and clone size derive from that table, while D and trimming were established from the DNA sequence. Present in this sample are a few hundred thousand clones, 27% of which were seen just once. The top ten clones comprise under 4.5% of the sample.

Each donor gave one peripheral blood draw, averaging approximately 0.11 L, which was collected into heparinised tubes. Using a panel that included CD45RO, CCR7, CD25, CD127, CD95 and CD27, naive, central memory, regulatory and stem cell-like memory CD4+ T cells were sorted on a BD FACSAria II. Purity was above 95% for every sorted population. Right away, PBMCs were isolated by Lymphoprep density gradient centrifugation and were stained directly, with no culture step. Samples were stained and sorted in pairs, with one healthy donor and one patient per experiment, so that batch effects were minimized.

The chain uses TRBV5-1 and TRBJ2-2, with 8 bases aligning to TRBD1. The receptor's source is a man younger than 40 in good health. Sequenced: central memory CD4+ T cells from blood. The sequence in DNA is TGCGCCAGCAGCTTGGGGGACAGGCTCTCCGGGGAGCTGTTTTTT. Its translation reads: CASSLGDRLSGELFF.